This is a list of T cell receptor beta chains from one sample in a study of control samples from healthy donors and cancer patients. Profiling relied on immunoSEQ multiplex PCR, and the TCRdb table lists in-frame clones only, not all of them. Counted here are 150,000 to 200,000 clones, about 94% occurring once; the ten biggest clones make up under 8.5%. The sequenced sample was blood. Source of these receptors: a woman between 35 and 50 years old in good health. The CDR3 runs from the conserved cysteine through the conserved F or W. A D gene is named only where the DNA matches it firmly. The size field is filled for only some rows; it gives once, few, many or a size class.

d_call	v_call	clone_size	j_call	cdr3_nt	cdr3_aa
TRBD1	TRBV19	few	TRBJ1-1	TGTGCCACCACCCGGGACAGGGCCCTCACTGAAGCTTTCTTT	CATTRDRALTEAFF
TRBD2	TRBV29-1	once	TRBJ2-7	TGCAGCGTTGTCTGGACTAGCGGGAACTACGAGCAGTACTTC	CSVVWTSGNYEQYF
NA	TRBV6-5	NA	TRBJ1-1	TGTGCCACTTCTTCTACAGGGCGGGAAGCTTTCTTT	CATSSTGREAFF
NA	TRBV4-3	NA	TRBJ2-6	TGCGCCAGCAGCCAAGATTGGCTAACCGGAGCCAACGTCCTGACTTTC	CASSQDWLTGANVLTF
NA	TRBV18	NA	TRBJ1-1	TGTGCCAGCTCACCACCGCTCGCCGGGGGAGATACTGAAGCTTTCTTT	CASSPPLAGGDTEAFF
TRBD2	TRBV10-3	NA	TRBJ2-1	TGTGCCATCAGTTACCTGACTAGCGGGAGAGGTGAGCAGTTCTTC	CAISYLTSGRGEQFF
TRBD1	TRBV10-3	NA	TRBJ1-6	TGTGCCATCAGTCCCGGGACAGGGCCTAATTCACCCCTCCACTTT	CAISPGTGPNSPLHF
NA	TRBV15	NA	TRBJ1-1	TGTGCCACCAGCAGAGGGGGTGGCACTGAAGCTTTCTTT	CATSRGGGTEAFF
NA	TRBV3-1/TRBV3-2	NA	TRBJ1-2	TGTGCCAGCAGCCAAGGATGGGACGGCCATGGCTACACCTTC	CASSQGWDGHGYTF
TRBD2	TRBV4-1	NA	TRBJ2-1	TGCGCCAGCAGCCAGAGAGTAGCGGGAGGGCCGTACAATGAGCAGTTCTTC	CASSQRVAGGPYNEQFF
NA	TRBV5-6	NA	TRBJ2-2	TGTGCCAGCAGCCGGGCGAGGGTGGGAGGCGCCGGGGAGCTGTTTTTT	CASSRARVGGAGELFF
NA	TRBV3-1/TRBV3-2	NA	TRBJ1-4	TGTGCCAGCAGCCAAGAGGTATTTGAAAAACTGTTTTTT	CASSQEVFEKLFF
NA	TRBV5-8	NA	TRBJ2-2	TGTGCCAGCAGGGATTGGACCCTTTTGAACACCGGGGAGCTGTTTTTT	CASRDWTLLNTGELFF
NA	TRBV7-2	NA	TRBJ2-7	TGTGCCAGCAGCTTAGCGGACTCGTACGAGCAGTACTTC	CASSLADSYEQYF
NA	TRBV3-1/TRBV3-2	NA	TRBJ2-7	TGTGCCAGCAGCCTTCGATCCTACGAGCAGTACTTC	CASSLRSYEQYF
TRBD2	TRBV11-2	NA	TRBJ2-3	TGTGCCAGCAGCTTAGTAGTAGCGGGCAGCACAGATACGCAGTATTTT	CASSLVVAGSTDTQYF
NA	TRBV19	once	TRBJ1-3	TGTGCCAGTACCCCTAGAGGAAACACCATATATTTT	CASTPRGNTIYF
NA	TRBV19	NA	TRBJ2-7	TGTGCCAGTACCCGAGGAGGGAGGTCCGGCGAGCAGTACTTC	CASTRGGRSGEQYF
NA	TRBV7-9	NA	TRBJ2-5	TGTGCCAGCAGCATCGACACCAGCCAGTACTTC	CASSIDTSQYF
NA	TRBV5-6	NA	TRBJ1-3	TGTGCCAGCAGCTTGTACCCAAGCTCTGGAAACACCATATATTTT	CASSLYPSSGNTIYF
NA	TRBV11-3	once	TRBJ1-1	TGTGCCAGCAGCTTTTCAATGAACACTGAAGCTTTCTTT	CASSFSMNTEAFF
NA	TRBV30	NA	TRBJ1-3	TGTGCCTGGAGTGGCGGGGGTGGATCTGGAAACACCATATATTTT	CAWSGGGGSGNTIYF
NA	TRBV5-1	NA	TRBJ1-6	TGCGCCAGCAGCTTGGGACAGGATAATTCACCCCTCCACTTT	CASSLGQDNSPLHF
NA	TRBV7-7	NA	TRBJ2-3	TGTGCCAGCAGCTTAGAAGGGGGGGCTAGCACAGATACGCAGTATTTT	CASSLEGGASTDTQYF
NA	TRBV19	NA	TRBJ1-1	TGTGCCAGTAGGGTCAGGTCTGAAATGAACACTGAAGCTTTCTTT	CASRVRSEMNTEAFF
TRBD1	TRBV7-2	NA	TRBJ2-3	TGTGCCAGCAGTAGAGACAGGGCTGTAGATACGCAGTATTTT	CASSRDRAVDTQYF
TRBD1	TRBV25-1	NA	TRBJ2-7	TGTGCCAGCAGTGCGGGACAGGGGCGGACCTACGAGCAGTACTTC	CASSAGQGRTYEQYF
NA	TRBV6-5	NA	TRBJ1-6	TGTGCCAGCAGTTACTCGAGGTCGCTCCACCTCCACTTT	CASSYSRSLHLHF
TRBD2	TRBV27	NA	TRBJ2-1	TGTGCCAGCGGGACTCGGGGACTAGCGGGAGGGCCCGGTGAGCAGTTCTTC	CASGTRGLAGGPGEQFF
TRBD1	TRBV28	NA	TRBJ1-2	TGTGCCAGCAGTTTAATGGCAGGGGGCCTGAAGGGCTACACCTTC	CASSLMAGGLKGYTF
NA	TRBV6-5	NA	TRBJ1-6	TGTGCCACCCACGACACGAACGATTCACCCCTCCACTTT	CATHDTNDSPLHF
NA	TRBV5-4	NA	TRBJ2-7	TGTGCCAGCAGCTGGAAAGCTGGATCCTACGAGCAGTACTTC	CASSWKAGSYEQYF
TRBD2	TRBV5-1	NA	TRBJ2-1	TGCGCCAGCAGCTTGGGGACTAGCGGTGCCTACAATGAGCAGTTCTTC	CASSLGTSGAYNEQFF
TRBD2	TRBV7-7	NA	TRBJ2-5	TGTGCTAGCAGCTTAGGCGTTAATAGCGGGGGAAGGGAGACCCAGTACTTC	CASSLGVNSGGRETQYF
NA	TRBV6-2/TRBV6-3	few	TRBJ1-1	TGTGCCAGCAGTTCTTATTTCTCCCCTGAAGCTTTCTTT	CASSSYFSPEAFF
NA	TRBV19	once	TRBJ1-5	TGTGCCAGTAGTAGCCCCGGTTATGATCAGCCCCAGCATTTT	CASSSPGYDQPQHF
TRBD2	TRBV10-3	NA	TRBJ2-1	TGTGCCATCAGTGAGACTAGCGGGGCGAGTTACAATGAGCAGTTCTTC	CAISETSGASYNEQFF
NA	TRBV11-3	NA	TRBJ1-1	TGTGCCAGCAGCGATATAGCGGGAGGTGAAGCTTTCTTT	CASSDIAGGEAFF
NA	TRBV21-1	many	TRBJ2-7	TGTGCCAGCAGCAAAGGAAGGACAGGGGGCCTGAGCGGCGGTGGGTACGAGCAGTACTTC	CASSKGRTGGLSGGGYEQYF
NA	TRBV20-1	NA	TRBJ1-2	TGCAGTGCTAGTTACGATCTCGGCTACACCTTC	CSASYDLGYTF
TRBD1	TRBV11-3	NA	TRBJ2-3	TGTGCCAGCAGCCCCGACAGGGGAAGGGGTCTAGCAGATACGCAGTATTTT	CASSPDRGRGLADTQYF
NA	TRBV6-5	NA	TRBJ1-2	TGTGCCAGCAGTTACTCGGCGGGGCTGGACTATGGCTACACCTTC	CASSYSAGLDYGYTF
NA	TRBV6-5	few	TRBJ1-2	TGTGCCAGCAGATCACAGCGGCTCTATGGCTACACCTTC	CASRSQRLYGYTF
TRBD2	TRBV6-6	NA	TRBJ2-7	TGTGCCAGCAGTTCCGCCGGGACTACCTACGAGCAGTACTTC	CASSSAGTTYEQYF
NA	TRBV4-2	NA	TRBJ2-5	TGTGCCAGCAGCCAAGATCCAGCTGGCGGCCAAGTAGAGACCCAGTACTTC	CASSQDPAGGQVETQYF